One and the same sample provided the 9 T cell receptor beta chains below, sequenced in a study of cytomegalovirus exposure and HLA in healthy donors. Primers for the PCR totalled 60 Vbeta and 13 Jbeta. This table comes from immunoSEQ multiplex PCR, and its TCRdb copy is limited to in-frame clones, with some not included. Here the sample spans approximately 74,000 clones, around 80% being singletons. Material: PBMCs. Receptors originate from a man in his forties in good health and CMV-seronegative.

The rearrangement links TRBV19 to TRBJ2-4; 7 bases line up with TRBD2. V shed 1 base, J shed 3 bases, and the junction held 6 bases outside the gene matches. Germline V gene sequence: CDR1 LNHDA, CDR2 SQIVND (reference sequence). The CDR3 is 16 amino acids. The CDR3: CASSIVAGLGKNIQYF. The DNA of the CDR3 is TGTGCCAGTAGTATAGTAGCGGGTTTGGGCAAAAACATTCAGTACTTC.

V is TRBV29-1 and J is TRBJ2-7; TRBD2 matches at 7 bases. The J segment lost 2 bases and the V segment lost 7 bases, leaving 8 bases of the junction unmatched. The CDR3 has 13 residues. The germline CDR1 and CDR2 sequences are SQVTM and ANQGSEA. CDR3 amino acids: CSAAEREPYEQYF. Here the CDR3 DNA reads TGCAGCGCCGCCGAGCGGGAACCCTACGAGCAGTACTTC.

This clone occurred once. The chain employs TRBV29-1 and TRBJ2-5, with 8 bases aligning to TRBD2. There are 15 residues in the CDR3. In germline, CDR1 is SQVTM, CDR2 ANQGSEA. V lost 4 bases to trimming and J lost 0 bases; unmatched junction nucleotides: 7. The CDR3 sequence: CSVVLAGKNQETQYF. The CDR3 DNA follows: TGCAGCGTTGTTCTAGCGGGCAAAAACCAAGAGACCCAGTACTTC.

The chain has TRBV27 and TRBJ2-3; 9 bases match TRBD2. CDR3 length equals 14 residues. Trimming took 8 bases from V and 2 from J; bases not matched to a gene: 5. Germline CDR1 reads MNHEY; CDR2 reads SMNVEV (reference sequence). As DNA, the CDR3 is TGTGCCAGCTCTCGCGGGAGGGACACAGATACGCAGTATTTT. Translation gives CASSRGRDTDTQYF.

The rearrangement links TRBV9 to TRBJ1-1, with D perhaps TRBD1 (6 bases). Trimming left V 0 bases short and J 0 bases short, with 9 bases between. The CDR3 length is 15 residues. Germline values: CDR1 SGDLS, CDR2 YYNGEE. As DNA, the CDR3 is TGTGCCAGCAGCGTAGGGGAGGGGGTGAACACTGAAGCTTTCTTT. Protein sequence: CASSVGEGVNTEAFF.

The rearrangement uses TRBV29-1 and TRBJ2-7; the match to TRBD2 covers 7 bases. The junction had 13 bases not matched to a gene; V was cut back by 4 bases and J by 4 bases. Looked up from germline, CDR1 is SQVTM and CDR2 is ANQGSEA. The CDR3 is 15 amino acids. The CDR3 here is CSVVSPGRGPYEQYF. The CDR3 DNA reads TGCAGCGTTGTTTCCCCGGGGAGGGGCCCTTACGAGCAGTACTTC.

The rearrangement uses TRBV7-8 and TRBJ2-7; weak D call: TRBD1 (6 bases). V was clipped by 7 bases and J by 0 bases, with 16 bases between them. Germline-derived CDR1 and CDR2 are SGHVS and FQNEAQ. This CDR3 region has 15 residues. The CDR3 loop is CASTAVPDSSYEQYF. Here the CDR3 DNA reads TGTGCCAGCACCGCCGTCCCGGACAGCTCCTACGAGCAGTACTTC.

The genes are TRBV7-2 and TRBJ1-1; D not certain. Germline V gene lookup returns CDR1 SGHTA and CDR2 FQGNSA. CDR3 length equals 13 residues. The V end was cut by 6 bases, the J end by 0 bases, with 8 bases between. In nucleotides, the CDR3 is TGTGCCAGCAGGCTATTCCTGAACACTGAAGCTTTCTTT. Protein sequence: CASRLFLNTEAFF.

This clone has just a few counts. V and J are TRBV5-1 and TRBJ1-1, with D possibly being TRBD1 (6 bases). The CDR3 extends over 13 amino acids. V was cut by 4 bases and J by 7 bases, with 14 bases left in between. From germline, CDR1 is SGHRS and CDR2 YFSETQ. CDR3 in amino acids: CASSPREGGEAFF. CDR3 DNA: TGCGCCAGCAGCCCCCGGGAGGGGGGTGAAGCTTTCTTT.